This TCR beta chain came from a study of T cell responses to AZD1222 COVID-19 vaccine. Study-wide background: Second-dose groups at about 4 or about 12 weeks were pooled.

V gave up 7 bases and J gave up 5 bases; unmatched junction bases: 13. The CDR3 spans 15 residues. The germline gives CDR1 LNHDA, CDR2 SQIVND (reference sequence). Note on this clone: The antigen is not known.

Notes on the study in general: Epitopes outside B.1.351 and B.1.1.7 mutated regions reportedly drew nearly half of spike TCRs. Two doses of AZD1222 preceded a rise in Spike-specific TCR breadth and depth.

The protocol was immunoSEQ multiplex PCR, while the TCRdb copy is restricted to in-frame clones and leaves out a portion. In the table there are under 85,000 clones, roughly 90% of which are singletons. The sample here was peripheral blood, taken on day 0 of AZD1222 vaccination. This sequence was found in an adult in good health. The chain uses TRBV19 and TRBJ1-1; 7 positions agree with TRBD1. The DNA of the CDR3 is TGTGCCAGTACTCCCATCGGGGCAGGGGGGACTGAAGCTTTCTTT. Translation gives CASTPIGAGGTEAFF.